This T cell receptor (beta chain) was obtained from a study of shared clonotypes between healthy human individuals. Germline V gives CDR1 SQVTM, CDR2 ANQGSEA. The CDR3 is 13 amino acids. After removal of 7 bases from V and 6 bases from J, the junction contained 5 bases not matched to a gene. Sequencing was performed with immunoSEQ multiplex PCR; in TCRdb, only in-frame clones are kept and a portion is missing. The sample lists around 550,000 clones, 96% seen once, with about 0.054% in the top ten. This TCR came from a woman younger than 45 in good health. Material: naive CD4+ T cells sorted from blood. Subset described: CD45RA+ positively selected. The chain recombines TRBV29-1 with TRBJ2-1, with 11 bases lining up with TRBD2. CDR3 sequence reads: CSATSGRPNEQFF. In DNA, the CDR3 is TGCAGCGCAACTAGCGGGAGACCCAATGAGCAGTTCTTC.